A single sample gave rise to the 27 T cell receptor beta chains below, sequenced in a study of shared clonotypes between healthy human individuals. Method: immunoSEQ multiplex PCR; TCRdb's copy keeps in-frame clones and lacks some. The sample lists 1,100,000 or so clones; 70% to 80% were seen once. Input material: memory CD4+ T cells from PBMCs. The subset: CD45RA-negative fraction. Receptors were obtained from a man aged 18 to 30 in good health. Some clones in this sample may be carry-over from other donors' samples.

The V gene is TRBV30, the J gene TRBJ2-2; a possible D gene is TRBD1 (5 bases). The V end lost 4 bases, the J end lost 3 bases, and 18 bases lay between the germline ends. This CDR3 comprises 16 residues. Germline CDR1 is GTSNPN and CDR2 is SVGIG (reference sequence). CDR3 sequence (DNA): TGTGCCTGGAAAAAGCGAACACAGGTAGACACCGGGGAGCTGTTTTTT. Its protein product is CAWKKRTQVDTGELFF.

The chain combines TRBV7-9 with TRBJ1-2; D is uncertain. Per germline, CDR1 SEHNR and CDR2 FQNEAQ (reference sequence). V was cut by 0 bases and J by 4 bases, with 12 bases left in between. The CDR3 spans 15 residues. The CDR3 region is CASSLAQVGIYGYTF. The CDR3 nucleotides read TGTGCCAGCAGCTTAGCGCAAGTCGGCATCTATGGCTACACCTTC. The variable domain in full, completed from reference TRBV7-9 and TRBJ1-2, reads DTGVSQNPRHKITKRGQNVTFRCDPISEHNRLYWYRQTLGQGPEFLTYFQNEAQLEKSRLLSDRFSAERPKGSFSTLEIQRTEQGDSAMYLCASSLAQVGIYGYTFGSGTRLTVV.

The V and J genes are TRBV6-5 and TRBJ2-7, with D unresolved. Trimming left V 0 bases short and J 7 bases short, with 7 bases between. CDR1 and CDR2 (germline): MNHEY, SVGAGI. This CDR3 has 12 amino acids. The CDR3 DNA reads TGTGCCAGCAGTTACTCGGACGGGGAGCAGTACTTC. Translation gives CASSYSDGEQYF.

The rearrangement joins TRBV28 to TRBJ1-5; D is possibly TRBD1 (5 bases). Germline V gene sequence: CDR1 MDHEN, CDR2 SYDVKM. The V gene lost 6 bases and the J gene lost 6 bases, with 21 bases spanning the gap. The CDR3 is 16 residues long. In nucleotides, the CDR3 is TGTGCCAGCAGATCGGGAGGGGCGGGTTATGGTCAGCCCCAGCATTTT. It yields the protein CASRSGGAGYGQPQHF.

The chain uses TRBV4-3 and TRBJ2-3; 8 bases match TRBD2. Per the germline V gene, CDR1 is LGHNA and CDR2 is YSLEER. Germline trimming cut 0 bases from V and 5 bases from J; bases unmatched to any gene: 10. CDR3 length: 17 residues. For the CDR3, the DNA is TGCGCCAGCAGCCAAGATCATCCGGGAGGGCGGGGAGATACGCAGTATTTT. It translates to CASSQDHPGGRGDTQYF.

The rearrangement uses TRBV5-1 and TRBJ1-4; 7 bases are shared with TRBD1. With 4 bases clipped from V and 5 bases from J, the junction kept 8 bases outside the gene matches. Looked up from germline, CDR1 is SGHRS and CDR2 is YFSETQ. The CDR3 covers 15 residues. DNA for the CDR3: TGCGCCAGCAGCCAATCCGGGACAGCCAATGAAAAACTGTTTTTT. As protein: CASSQSGTANEKLFF.

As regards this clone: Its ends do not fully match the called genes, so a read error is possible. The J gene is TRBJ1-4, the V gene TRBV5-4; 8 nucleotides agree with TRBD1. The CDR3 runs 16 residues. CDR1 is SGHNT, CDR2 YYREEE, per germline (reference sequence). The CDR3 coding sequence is TGCGCCAGCAGCCGGGACAGGAGATCCGCTAATGAAAAACTGTTTTTT. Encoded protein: CASSRDRRSANEKLFF.

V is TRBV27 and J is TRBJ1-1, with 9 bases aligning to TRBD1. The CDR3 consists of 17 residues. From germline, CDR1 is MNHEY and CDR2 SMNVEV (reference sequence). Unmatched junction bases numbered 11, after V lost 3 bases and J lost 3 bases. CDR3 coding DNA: TGTGCCAGCAGTTTTCAGACAGGGGGTTTAGGAGACACTGAAGCTTTCTTT. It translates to CASSFQTGGLGDTEAFF.

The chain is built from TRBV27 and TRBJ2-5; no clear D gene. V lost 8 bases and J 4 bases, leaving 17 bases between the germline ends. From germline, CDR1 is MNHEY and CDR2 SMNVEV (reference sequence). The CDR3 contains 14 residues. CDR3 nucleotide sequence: TGTGCCAGCGCCGAGACACCCATTGGAGAGACCCAGTACTTC. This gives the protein CASAETPIGETQYF.

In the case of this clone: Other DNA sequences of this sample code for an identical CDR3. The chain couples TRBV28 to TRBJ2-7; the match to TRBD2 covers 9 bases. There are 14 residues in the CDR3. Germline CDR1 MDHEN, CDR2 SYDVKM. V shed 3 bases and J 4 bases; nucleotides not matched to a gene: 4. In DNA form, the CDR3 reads TGTGCCAGCAGTTTGGCGGGAGGGCCTTACGAGCAGTACTTC. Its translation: CASSLAGGPYEQYF.

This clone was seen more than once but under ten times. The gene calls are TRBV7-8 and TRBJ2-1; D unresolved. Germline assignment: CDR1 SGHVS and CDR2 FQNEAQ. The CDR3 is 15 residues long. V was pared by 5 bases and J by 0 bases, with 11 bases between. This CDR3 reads CASSPMAASYNEQFF. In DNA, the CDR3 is TGTGCCAGCAGCCCCATGGCGGCCTCCTACAATGAGCAGTTCTTC.

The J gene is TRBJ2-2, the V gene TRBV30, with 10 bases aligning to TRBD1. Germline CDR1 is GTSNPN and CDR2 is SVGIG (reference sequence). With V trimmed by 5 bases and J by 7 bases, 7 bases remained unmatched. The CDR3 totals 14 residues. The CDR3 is CAWSRDRGYGELFF. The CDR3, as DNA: TGTGCCTGGTCTCGGGACAGGGGATACGGGGAGCTGTTTTTT.

CDR3 in amino acids: CASSPRGGRGSDYGYTF. The CDR3 DNA sequence: TGTGCCAGCAGCCCAAGAGGGGGAAGGGGCTCGGACTATGGCTACACCTTC. The V gene is TRBV14, the J gene TRBJ1-2; maybe TRBD1 (6 bases). Germline-derived CDR1 and CDR2 are SGHDN and FVKESK. The CDR3 has 17 residues. Deletions cut 4 bases from V and 3 bases from J, with 21 bases between.

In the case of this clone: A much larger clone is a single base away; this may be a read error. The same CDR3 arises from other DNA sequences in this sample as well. The CDR3 DNA follows: TGTGCCTGGAGTGTACAGGGGTATCAGCCCCAGCATTTT. This encodes CAWSVQGYQPQHF. V is TRBV30 and J is TRBJ1-5; 7 nucleotides line up with TRBD1. CDR3 length: 13 residues. The germline V gene has CDR1 GTSNPN and CDR2 SVGIG (reference sequence). V lost 0 bases to trimming and J lost 5 bases; unmatched junction nucleotides: 1. The full variable domain, with the rest looked up from reference TRBV30 and TRBJ1-5, is SQTIHQWPATLVQPVGSPLSLECTVEGTSNPNLYWYRQAAGRGLQLLFYSVGIGQISSEVPQNLSASRPQDRQFILSSKKLLLSDSGFYLCAWSVQGYQPQHFGDGTRLSIL.

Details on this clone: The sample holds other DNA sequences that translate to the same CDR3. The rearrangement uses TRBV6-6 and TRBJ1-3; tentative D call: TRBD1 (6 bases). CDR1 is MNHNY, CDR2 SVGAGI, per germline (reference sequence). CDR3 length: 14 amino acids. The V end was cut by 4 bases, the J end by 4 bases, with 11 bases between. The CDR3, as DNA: TGTGCCAGCAGTTCCAGCGACAGGGGAAACACCATATATTTT. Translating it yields CASSSSDRGNTIYF.

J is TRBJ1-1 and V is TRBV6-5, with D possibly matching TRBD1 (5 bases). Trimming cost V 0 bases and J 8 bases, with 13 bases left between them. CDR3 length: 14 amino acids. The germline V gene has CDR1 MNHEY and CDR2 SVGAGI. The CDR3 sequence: CASSYSLPDREAFF. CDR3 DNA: TGTGCCAGCAGTTACTCTCTTCCCGACAGAGAAGCTTTCTTT.

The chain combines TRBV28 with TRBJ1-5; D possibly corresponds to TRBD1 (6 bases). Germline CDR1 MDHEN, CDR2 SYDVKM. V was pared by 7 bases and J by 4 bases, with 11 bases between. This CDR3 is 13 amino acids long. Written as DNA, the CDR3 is TGTGCCAGCAACAATCAGGGGAATCAGCCCCAGCATTTT. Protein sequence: CASNNQGNQPQHF.

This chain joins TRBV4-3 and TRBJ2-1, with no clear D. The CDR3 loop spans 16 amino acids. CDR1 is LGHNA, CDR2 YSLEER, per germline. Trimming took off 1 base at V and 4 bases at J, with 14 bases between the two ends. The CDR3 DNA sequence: TGCGCCAGCAGCCAAGGTTTCGCGGACCAGTACAATGAGCAGTTCTTC. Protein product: CASSQGFADQYNEQFF.

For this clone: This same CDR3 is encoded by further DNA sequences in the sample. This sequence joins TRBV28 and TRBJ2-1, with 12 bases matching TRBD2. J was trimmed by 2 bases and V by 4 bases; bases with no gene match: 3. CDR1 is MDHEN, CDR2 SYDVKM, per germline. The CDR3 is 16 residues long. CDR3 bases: TGTGCCAGCAGTTCAAGACTAGCGGGAGCCTACAATGAGCAGTTCTTC. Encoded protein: CASSSRLAGAYNEQFF.

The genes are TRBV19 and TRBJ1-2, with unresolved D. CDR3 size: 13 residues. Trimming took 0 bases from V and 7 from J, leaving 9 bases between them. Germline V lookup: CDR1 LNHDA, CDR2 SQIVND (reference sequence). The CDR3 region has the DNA TGTGCCAGTAGTATAGAGATAGTCTCTGGCTACACCTTC. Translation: CASSIEIVSGYTF.

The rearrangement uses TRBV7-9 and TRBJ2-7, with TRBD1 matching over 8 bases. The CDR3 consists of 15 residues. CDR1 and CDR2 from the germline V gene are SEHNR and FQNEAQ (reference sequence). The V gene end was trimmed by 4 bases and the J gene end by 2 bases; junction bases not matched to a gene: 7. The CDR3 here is CASSSRDRYTYEQYF. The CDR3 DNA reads TGTGCCAGCAGCTCCCGGGACAGGTATACCTACGAGCAGTACTTC.

The CDR3 sequence: CASSQDRGRIEWEYF. The CDR3 nucleotides read TGTGCCAGCAGTCAGGACAGGGGAAGGATTGAATGGGAGTACTTC. The genes are TRBV2 and TRBJ2-7; 9 positions match TRBD1. V was pared by 5 bases and J by 11 bases, with 16 bases of the junction left unmatched. CDR3 length: 15 residues. CDR1 is SNHLY, CDR2 FYNNEI, per germline. The entire variable domain, with the rest obtained from reference TRBV2 and TRBJ2-7, is as follows: EPEVTQTPSHQVTQMGQEVILRCVPISNHLYFYWYRQILGQKVEFLVSFYNNEISEKSEIFDDQFSVERPDGSNFTLKIRSTKLEDSAMYFCASSQDRGRIEWEYFGPGTRLTVT.

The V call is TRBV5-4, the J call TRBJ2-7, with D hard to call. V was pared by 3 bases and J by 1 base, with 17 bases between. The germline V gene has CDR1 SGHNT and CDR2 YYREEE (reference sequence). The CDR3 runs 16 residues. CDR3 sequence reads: CASSSTSTTGSYEQYF. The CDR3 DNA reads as TGTGCCAGCAGCTCCACCTCAACGACGGGTTCCTACGAGCAGTACTTC.

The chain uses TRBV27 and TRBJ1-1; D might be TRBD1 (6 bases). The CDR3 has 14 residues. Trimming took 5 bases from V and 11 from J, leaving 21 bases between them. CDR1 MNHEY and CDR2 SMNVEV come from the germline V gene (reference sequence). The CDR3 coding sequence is TGTGCCAGCAGTCCAGCCGCGGGGGCTCGTTTGGCTTTCTTT. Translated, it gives CASSPAAGARLAFF.

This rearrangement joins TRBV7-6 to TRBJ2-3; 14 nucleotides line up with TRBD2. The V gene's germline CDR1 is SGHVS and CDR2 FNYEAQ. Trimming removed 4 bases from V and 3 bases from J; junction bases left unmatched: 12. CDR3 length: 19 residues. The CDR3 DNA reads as TGTGCCAGCAGCTCCAGACTAGCGGGAGGGCCGGGGGATACAGATACGCAGTATTTT. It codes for CASSSRLAGGPGDTDTQYF.

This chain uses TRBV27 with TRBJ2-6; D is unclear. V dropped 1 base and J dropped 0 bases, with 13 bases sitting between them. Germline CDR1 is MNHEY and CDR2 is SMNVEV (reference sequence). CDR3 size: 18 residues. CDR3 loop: CASSLYAQSLSGANVLTF. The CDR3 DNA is TGTGCCAGCAGTTTATACGCACAGTCCCTCTCTGGGGCCAACGTCCTGACTTTC.

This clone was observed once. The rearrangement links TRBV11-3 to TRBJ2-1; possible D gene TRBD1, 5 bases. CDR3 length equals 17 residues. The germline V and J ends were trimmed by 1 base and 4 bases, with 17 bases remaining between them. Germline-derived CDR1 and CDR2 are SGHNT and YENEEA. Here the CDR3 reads CASSLGRGHQIYNEQFF. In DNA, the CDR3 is TGTGCCAGCAGCTTAGGAAGAGGACACCAAATTTACAATGAGCAGTTCTTC. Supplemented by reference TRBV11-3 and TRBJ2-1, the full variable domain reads EAGVVQSPRYKIIEKKQPVAFWCNPISGHNTLYWYLQNLGQGPELLIRYENEEAVDDSQLPKDRFSAERLKGVDSTLKIQPAELGDSAVYLCASSLGRGHQIYNEQFFGPGTRLTVL.